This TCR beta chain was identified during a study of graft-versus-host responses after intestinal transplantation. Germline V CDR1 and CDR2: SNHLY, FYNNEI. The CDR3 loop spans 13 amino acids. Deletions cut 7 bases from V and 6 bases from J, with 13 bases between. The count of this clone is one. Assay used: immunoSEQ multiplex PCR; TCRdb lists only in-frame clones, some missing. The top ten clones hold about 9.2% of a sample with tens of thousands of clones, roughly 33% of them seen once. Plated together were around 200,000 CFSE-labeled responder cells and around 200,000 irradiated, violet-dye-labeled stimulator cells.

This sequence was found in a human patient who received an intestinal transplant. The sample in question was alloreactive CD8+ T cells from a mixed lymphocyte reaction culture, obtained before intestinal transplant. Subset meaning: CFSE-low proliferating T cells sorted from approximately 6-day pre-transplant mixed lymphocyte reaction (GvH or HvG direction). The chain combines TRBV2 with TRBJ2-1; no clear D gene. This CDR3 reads CASTTALFNEQFF. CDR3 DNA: TGTGCCAGCACCACTGCGCTATTCAATGAGCAGTTCTTC.